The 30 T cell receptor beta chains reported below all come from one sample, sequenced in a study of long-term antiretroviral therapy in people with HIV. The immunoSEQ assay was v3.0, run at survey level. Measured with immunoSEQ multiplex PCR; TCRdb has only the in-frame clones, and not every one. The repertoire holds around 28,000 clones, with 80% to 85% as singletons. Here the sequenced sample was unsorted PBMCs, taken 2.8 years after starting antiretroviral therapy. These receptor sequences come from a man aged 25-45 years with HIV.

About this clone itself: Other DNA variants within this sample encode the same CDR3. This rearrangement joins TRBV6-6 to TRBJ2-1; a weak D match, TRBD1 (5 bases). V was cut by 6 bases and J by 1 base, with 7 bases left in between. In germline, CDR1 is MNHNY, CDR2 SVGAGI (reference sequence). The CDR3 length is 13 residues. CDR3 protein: CASSRDSYNEQFF. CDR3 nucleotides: TGTGCCAGCAGCAGGGATTCCTACAATGAGCAGTTCTTC.

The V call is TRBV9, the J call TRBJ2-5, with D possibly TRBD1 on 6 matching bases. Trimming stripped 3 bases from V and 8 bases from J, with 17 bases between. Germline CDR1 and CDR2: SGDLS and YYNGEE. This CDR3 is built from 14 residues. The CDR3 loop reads CASSETGVQTTQYF. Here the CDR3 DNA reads TGTGCCAGCAGCGAGACAGGAGTACAGACCACCCAGTACTTC. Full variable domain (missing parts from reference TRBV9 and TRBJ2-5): DSGVTQTPKHLITATGQRVTLRCSPRSGDLSVYWYQQSLDQGLQFLIQYYNGEERAKGNILERFSAQQFPDLHSELNLSSLELGDSALYFCASSETGVQTTQYFGPGTRLLVL.

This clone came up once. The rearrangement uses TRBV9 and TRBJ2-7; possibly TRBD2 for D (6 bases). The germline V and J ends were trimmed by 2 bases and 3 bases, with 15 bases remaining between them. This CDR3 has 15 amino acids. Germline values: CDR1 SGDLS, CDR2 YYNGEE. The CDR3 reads CASSVGGTLLYEQYF. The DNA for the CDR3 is TGTGCCAGCAGCGTCGGAGGGACTCTCCTCTACGAGCAGTACTTC.

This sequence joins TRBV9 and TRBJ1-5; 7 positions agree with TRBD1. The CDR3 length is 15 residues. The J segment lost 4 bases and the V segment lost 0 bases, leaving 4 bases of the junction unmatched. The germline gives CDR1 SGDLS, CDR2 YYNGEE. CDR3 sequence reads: CASSVGAGGNQPQHF. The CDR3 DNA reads TGTGCCAGCAGCGTAGGGGCAGGGGGTAATCAGCCCCAGCATTTT.

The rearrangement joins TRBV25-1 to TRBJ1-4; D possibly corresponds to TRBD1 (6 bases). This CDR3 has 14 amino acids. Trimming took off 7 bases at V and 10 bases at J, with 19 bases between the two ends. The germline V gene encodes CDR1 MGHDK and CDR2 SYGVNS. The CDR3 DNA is TGTGCCAGCACCTCAGGGGTGGATCGGGGAAAACTGTTTTTT. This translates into CASTSGVDRGKLFF.

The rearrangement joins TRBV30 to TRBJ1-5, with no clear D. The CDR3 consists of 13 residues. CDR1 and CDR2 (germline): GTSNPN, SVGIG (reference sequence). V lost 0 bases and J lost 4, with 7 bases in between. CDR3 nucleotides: TGTGCCTGGAGTGTACAAGGAAATCAGCCCCAGCATTTT. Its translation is CAWSVQGNQPQHF. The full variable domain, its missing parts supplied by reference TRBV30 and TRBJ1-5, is SQTIHQWPATLVQPVGSPLSLECTVEGTSNPNLYWYRQAAGRGLQLLFYSVGIGQISSEVPQNLSASRPQDRQFILSSKKLLLSDSGFYLCAWSVQGNQPQHFGDGTRLSIL.

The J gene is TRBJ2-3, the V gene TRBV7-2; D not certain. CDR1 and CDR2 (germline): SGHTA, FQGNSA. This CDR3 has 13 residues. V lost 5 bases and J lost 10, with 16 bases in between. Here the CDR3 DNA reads TGTGCCAGCAGCGCGGACGTCCTGGGTCCGCAGTATTTT. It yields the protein CASSADVLGPQYF.

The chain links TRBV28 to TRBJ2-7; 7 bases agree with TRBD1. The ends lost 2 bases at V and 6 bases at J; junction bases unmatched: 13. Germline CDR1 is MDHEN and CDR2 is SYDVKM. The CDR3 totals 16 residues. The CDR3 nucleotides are TGTGCCAGCAGTTTACCCGGGACAGCTAGATGGGGCGAGCAGTACTTC. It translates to CASSLPGTARWGEQYF.

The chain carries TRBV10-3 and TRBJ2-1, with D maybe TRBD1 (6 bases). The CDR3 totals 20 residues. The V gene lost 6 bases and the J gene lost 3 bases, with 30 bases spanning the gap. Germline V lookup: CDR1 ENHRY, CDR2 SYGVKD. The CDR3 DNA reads TGTGCCATCAGGGGGGCTACTAGGTTCGAGGAGAGCGTGAACTACAATGAGCAGTTCTTC. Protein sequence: CAIRGATRFEESVNYNEQFF.

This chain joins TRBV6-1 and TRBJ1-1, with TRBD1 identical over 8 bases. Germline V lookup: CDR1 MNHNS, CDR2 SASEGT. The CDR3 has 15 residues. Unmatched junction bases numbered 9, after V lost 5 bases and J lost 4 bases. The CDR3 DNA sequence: TGTGCCAGCAGTCAGAGGACAGGGATGGGCACTGAAGCTTTCTTT. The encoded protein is CASSQRTGMGTEAFF.

CDR3 residues: CASSVGTGPLFGAFF. The DNA for the CDR3 is TGTGCCAGCAGCGTCGGGACAGGACCTCTATTCGGAGCTTTCTTT. The V and J genes are TRBV9 and TRBJ1-1; TRBD1 agrees at 8 bases. Germline V gene lookup returns CDR1 SGDLS and CDR2 YYNGEE. There are 15 residues in the CDR3. V lost 2 bases to trimming and J lost 10 bases; unmatched junction nucleotides: 13. Full variable domain (remainder filled in from reference TRBV9 and TRBJ1-1): DSGVTQTPKHLITATGQRVTLRCSPRSGDLSVYWYQQSLDQGLQFLIQYYNGEERAKGNILERFSAQQFPDLHSELNLSSLELGDSALYFCASSVGTGPLFGAFFGQGTRLTVV.

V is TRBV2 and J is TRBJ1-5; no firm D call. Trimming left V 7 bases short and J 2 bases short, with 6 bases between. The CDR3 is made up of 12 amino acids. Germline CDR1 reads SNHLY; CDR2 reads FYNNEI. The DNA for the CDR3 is TGTGCCAGCAAGGTGGGCAATCAGCCCCAGCATTTT. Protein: CASKVGNQPQHF.

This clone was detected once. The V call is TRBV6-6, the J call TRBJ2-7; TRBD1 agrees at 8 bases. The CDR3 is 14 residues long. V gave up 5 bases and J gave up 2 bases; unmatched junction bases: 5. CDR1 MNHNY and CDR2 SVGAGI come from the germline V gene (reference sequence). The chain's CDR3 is CASSNGQGTYEQYF. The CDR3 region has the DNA TGTGCCAGCAGTAACGGACAGGGAACCTACGAGCAGTACTTC.

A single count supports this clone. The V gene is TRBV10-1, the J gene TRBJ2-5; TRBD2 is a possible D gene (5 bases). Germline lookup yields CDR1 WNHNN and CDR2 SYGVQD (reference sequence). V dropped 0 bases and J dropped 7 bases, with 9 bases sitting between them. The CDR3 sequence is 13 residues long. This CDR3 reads CASSESGRRTQYF. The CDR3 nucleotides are TGCGCCAGCAGTGAGTCGGGGAGAAGGACCCAGTACTTC.

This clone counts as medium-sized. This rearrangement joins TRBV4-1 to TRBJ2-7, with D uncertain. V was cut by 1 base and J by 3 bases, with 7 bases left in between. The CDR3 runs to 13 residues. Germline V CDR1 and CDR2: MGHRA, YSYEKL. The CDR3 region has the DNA TGCGCCAGCAGCCAAGGCCCGTACTACGAGCAGTACTTC. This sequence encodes CASSQGPYYEQYF.

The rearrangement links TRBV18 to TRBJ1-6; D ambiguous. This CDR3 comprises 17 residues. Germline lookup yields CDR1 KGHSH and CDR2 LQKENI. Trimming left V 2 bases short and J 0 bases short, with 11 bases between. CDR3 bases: TGTGCCAGCTCACCAGTTCCTAAGAGCTCCTATAATTCACCCCTCCACTTT. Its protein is CASSPVPKSSYNSPLHF.

The CDR3 loop reads CATSRGGTSLGNEQFF. DNA for the CDR3: TGTGCCACCAGCAGAGGTGGGACTTCCCTAGGCAATGAGCAGTTCTTC. V usage is TRBV15 and J usage is TRBJ2-1; D may be TRBD2 (6 bases). The V gene's germline CDR1 is LNHNV and CDR2 YYDKDF (reference sequence). With 1 base removed from V and 6 bases from J, the gap between germline ends came to 16 bases. The CDR3 runs to 16 residues.

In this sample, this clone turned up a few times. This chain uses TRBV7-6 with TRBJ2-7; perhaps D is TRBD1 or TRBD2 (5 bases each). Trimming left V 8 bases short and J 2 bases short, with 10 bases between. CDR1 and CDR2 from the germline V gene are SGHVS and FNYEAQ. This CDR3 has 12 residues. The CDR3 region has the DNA TGTGCCAGCGGGGACGGAACCTACGAGCAGTACTTC. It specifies CASGDGTYEQYF.

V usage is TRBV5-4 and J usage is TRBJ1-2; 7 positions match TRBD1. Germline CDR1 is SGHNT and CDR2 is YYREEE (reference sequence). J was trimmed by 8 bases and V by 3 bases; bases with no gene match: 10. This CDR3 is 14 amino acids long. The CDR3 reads CASSYTGAAGGYTF. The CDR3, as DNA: TGTGCCAGCAGCTATACAGGGGCGGCCGGCGGCTACACCTTC.

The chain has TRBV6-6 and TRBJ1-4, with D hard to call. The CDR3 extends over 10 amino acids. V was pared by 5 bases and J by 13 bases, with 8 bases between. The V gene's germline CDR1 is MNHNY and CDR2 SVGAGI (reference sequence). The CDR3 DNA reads TGTGCCAGCAGTGGCCGGGGACTGTTTTTT. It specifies CASSGRGLFF.

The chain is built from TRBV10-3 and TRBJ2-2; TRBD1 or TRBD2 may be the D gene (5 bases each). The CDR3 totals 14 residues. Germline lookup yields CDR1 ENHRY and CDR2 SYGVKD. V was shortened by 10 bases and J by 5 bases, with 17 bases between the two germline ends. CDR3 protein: CATAPGTQTGELFF. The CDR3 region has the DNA TGTGCCACCGCCCCCGGGACCCAAACCGGGGAGCTGTTTTTT.

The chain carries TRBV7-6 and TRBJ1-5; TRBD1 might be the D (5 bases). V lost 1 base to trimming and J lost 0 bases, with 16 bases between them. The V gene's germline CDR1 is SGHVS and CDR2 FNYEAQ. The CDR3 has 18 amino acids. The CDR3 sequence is CASSLVGGGPYSNQPQHF. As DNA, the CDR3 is TGTGCCAGCAGCTTAGTGGGGGGAGGGCCTTATAGCAATCAGCCCCAGCATTTT.

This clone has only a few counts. The CDR3 loop is CASSPIRGTVRNEQFF. As DNA, the CDR3 is TGTGCCAGCAGTCCAATTCGTGGGACCGTAAGAAATGAGCAGTTCTTC. J is TRBJ2-1 and V is TRBV25-1; TRBD1 or TRBD2 may be the D gene (5 bases each). The germline gives CDR1 MGHDK, CDR2 SYGVNS. V was clipped by 5 bases and J by 7 bases, with 21 bases between them. The CDR3 is 16 residues long.

The CDR3 loop reads CASSDPGLAGAAKNIQYF. DNA for the CDR3: TGTGCCAGCAGTGACCCGGGACTAGCGGGAGCGGCCAAAAACATTCAGTACTTC. The genes are TRBV6-1 and TRBJ2-4, with TRBD2 matching over 14 bases. The CDR3 totals 18 residues. J gave up 1 base and V 3 bases, and 5 bases lay outside the gene matches. CDR1 is MNHNS and CDR2 is SASEGT in the germline V gene.

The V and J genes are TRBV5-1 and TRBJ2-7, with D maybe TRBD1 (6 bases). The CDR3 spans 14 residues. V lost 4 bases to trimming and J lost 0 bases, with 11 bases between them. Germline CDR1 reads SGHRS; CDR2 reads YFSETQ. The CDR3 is CASSMDSVSYEQYF. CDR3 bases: TGCGCCAGCAGCATGGACAGTGTCTCCTACGAGCAGTACTTC. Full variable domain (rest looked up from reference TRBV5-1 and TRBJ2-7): KAGVTQTPRYLIKTRGQQVTLSCSPISGHRSVSWYQQTPGQGLQFLFEYFSETQRNKGNFPGRFSGRQFSNSRSEMNVSTLELGDSALYLCASSMDSVSYEQYFGPGTRLTVT.

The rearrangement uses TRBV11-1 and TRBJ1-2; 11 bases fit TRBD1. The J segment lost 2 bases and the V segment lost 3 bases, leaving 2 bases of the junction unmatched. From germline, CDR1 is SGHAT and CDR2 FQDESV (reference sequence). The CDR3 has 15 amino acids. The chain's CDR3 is CASSLDRGRNYGYTF. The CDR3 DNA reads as TGTGCCAGCAGCTTGGACAGGGGGCGGAACTATGGCTACACCTTC.

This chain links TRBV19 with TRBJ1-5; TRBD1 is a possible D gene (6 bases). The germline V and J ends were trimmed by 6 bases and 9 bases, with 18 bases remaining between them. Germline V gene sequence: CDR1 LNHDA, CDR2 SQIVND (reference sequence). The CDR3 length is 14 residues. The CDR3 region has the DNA TGTGCCAGTAGCCCGACAGGTTCCCTGGGGCCCCAGCATTTT. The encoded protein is CASSPTGSLGPQHF.

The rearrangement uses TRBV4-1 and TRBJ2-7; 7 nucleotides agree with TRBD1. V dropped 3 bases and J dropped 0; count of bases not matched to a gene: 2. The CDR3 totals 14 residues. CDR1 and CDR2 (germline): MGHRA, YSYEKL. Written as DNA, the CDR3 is TGCGCCAGCAGCCAGGGGACAGTCTCCTACGAGCAGTACTTC. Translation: CASSQGTVSYEQYF.

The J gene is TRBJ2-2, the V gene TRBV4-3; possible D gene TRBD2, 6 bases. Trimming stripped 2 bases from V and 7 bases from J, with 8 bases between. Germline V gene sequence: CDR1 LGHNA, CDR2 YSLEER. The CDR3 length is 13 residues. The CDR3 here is CASSQLRGGELFF. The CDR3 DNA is TGCGCCAGCAGCCAATTGCGGGGCGGGGAGCTGTTTTTT.

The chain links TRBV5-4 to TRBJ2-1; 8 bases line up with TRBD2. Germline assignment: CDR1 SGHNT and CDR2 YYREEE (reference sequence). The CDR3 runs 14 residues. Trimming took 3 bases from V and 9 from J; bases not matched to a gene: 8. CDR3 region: CASSSEREMGEQFF. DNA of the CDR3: TGTGCCAGCAGCTCAGAGCGGGAGATGGGTGAGCAGTTCTTC.